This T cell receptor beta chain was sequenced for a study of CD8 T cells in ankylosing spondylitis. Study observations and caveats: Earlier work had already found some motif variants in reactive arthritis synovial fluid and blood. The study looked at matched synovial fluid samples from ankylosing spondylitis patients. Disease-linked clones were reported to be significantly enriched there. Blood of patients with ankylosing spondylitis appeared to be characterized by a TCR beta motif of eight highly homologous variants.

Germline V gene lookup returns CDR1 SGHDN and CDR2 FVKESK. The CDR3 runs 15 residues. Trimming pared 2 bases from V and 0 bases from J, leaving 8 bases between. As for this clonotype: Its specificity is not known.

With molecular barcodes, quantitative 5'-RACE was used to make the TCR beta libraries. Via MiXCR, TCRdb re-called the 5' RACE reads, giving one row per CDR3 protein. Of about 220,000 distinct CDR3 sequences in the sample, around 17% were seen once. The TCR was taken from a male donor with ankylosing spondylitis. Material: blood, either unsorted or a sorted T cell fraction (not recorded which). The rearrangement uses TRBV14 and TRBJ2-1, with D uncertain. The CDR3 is CASSQTILSYNEQFF. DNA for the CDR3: TGTGCCAGCAGCCAAACAATACTCTCCTACAATGAGCAGTTCTTC.